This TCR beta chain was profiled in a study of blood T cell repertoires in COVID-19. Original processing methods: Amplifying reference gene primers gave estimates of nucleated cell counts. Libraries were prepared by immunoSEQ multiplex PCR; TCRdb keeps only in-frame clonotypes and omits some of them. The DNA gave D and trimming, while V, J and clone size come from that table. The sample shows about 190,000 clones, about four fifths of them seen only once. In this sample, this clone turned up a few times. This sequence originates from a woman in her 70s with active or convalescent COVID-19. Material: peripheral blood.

CDR3 in DNA: TGTGCCAGCAGCTTGCGGCGTAGCTCCTACGAGCAGTACTTC. It codes for CASSLRRSSYEQYF. The chain uses TRBV7-8 and TRBJ2-7; no clear D. The CDR3 spans 14 residues. V was clipped by 3 bases and J by 0 bases, with 9 bases between them. Germline V lookup: CDR1 SGHVS, CDR2 FQNEAQ.